Included here is one TCR beta chain sequence, with context. Its target antigen remains unknown. Nothing much larger sits one base from this clone, and base qualities are not available. These data are taken from a study of cytomegalovirus exposure and HLA in healthy donors (dated by TCRdb to about 2017). Broadly, across the study: According to a later analysis, the 120 or so validation repertoires were produced on the same platform as the 700 or so repertoires of the first cohort. The study was designed to test whether signatures of past pathogen exposure could be identified by cataloging public T cell receptors. To predict cytomegalovirus infection status, the study combined high-throughput TCR immunosequencing, statistical association of individual TCRs with disease status, and machine learning. Besides the first cohort of 500 to 700 subjects, a separate validation cohort made up of over 100 different subjects was used.

The donors were included in the validation cohort of approximately 120 subjects, a group kept apart from the roughly 690-subject first cohort. Points the paper makes about the study in general: A later analysis had no HLA typing for the validation cohort, so co-occurrence there was scored across all 110 or so repertoires. Subsequent analysis determined that TCRs grouped into clusters in the first cohort also showed a tendency toward co-occurrence across the approximately 120 validation repertoires, and approximately 93% of cluster scores exceeded 0. In vitro tests confirmed that three of the cytomegalovirus-associated TCR beta chains recognize cytomegalovirus antigens. Most TCR sequences were observed very rarely across donors, whereas some public TCRs were present in many individuals. The study gave a list of around 170 TCR beta chains associated with cytomegalovirus. According to the authors, the approach could potentially be generalized to other disease states and immunological phenotypes. Cytomegalovirus status was reported to be diagnosed by the classifier with high specificity and sensitivity in both the original and validation cohorts.

V lost 0 bases and J lost 5 bases, and the count of bases not matched to a germline gene is 9. CDR1 and CDR2, looked up from the germline V gene, are MNHEY and SVGAGI. Measured from the cysteine to the phenylalanine, the CDR3 is 16 residues long. The CDR3 DNA has 48 bases and is translated from base 1. Preparation of the library involved the immunoSEQ multiplex PCR assay. Regarding the original processing steps: A statistical classification framework was built to diagnose cytomegalovirus status from the catalog of TCR beta chain sequences. Not all clones reach the TCRdb copy of this immuneACCESS table, which keeps in-frame sequences only. Checked studies attribute under half of the gap to unresolved V genes and leave the rest unexplained. V, J and clone size reflect that table, while D and trimming were determined from the DNA. This sample comprises about 130,000 clones, approximately 90% of them detected only once. The ten largest account for 6.2% of the sample.

The sample taken for sequencing was PBMCs. The TCR originated in a woman between 25 and 40 years old in good health and CMV-seropositive. The chain links TRBV6-5 with TRBJ2-7; TRBD2 fits 8 bases in the junction. In nucleotide form, the sequence is TGTGCCAGCAGTTACTCTGGACTAGCTCCCCCCAACGAGCAGTACTTC. This sequence encodes CASSYSGLAPPNEQYF.